Listed here are 11 T cell receptor beta chains from one sample, sequenced in a study of control samples from healthy donors and cancer patients. TCRdb keeps only in-frame clones here, not all; method: immunoSEQ multiplex PCR. The profile shows more than 5,500 clones, roughly 81% of them singletons. Sequenced material: formalin-fixed, paraffin-embedded tissue. These receptor sequences come from a female donor with lung cancer.

The rearrangement uses TRBV11-3 and TRBJ2-1; 7 bases fit TRBD1. This CDR3 contains 17 residues. Germline assignment: CDR1 SGHNT and CDR2 YENEEA. V trimming: 5 bases; J trimming: 5 bases; junction bases outside the gene matches: 15. The CDR3 region is CASSRLSGTATDNEQFF. The CDR3 DNA sequence: TGTGCCAGCAGCCGCCTCTCGGGGACAGCAACAGACAATGAGCAGTTCTTC.

The chain joins TRBV6-5 to TRBJ2-7; D is unclear. This CDR3 has 12 residues. Trimming cost V 8 bases and J 0 bases, with 8 bases left between them. Per the germline V gene, CDR1 is MNHEY and CDR2 is SVGAGI. CDR3 loop: CASEQLSYEQYF. CDR3 nucleotide sequence: TGTGCCAGCGAACAACTCTCCTACGAGCAGTACTTC.

This clone was seen more than once but under ten times. The V gene is TRBV14, the J gene TRBJ2-7, with 10 bases fitting TRBD2. Germline values: CDR1 SGHDN, CDR2 FVKESK. The J segment lost 3 bases and the V segment lost 0 bases, leaving 2 bases of the junction unmatched. The CDR3 consists of 15 residues. The CDR3 DNA reads TGTGCCAGCAGCCAAGAGTGGACTAGCGGCTACGAGCAGTACTTC. Encoded protein: CASSQEWTSGYEQYF.

The chain employs TRBV19 and TRBJ1-5; 9 bases align to TRBD1. The trim removed 4 bases at V and 7 bases at J, leaving 5 bases unmatched. The CDR3 is 14 residues long. CDR1 LNHDA and CDR2 SQIVND come from the germline V gene (reference sequence). The CDR3 DNA reads as TGTGCCAGTAGTACACAGGGGGCACAGCAGCCCCAGCATTTT. Protein product: CASSTQGAQQPQHF.

The chain is built from TRBV5-8 and TRBJ1-6; D is possibly TRBD1 (5 bases). CDR3 length equals 17 residues. Looked up from germline, CDR1 is SGHTS and CDR2 is YDEGEE. Trimming took off 6 bases at V and 0 bases at J, with 16 bases between the two ends. The CDR3 DNA sequence: TGTGCCAGCAACCTCGACAGATCACTCTCCTATAATTCACCCCTCCACTTT. Translated: CASNLDRSLSYNSPLHF.

The chain uses TRBV9 and TRBJ2-1; 8 bases map to TRBD2. Germline V gene data show CDR1 as SGDLS and CDR2 as YYNGEE. The CDR3 has 14 residues. Trimming removed 2 bases from V and 8 bases from J; junction bases left unmatched: 6. Written as DNA, the CDR3 is TGTGCCAGCAGCGTCTACGGGAGGGCCGATGAGCAGTTCTTC. Encoded protein: CASSVYGRADEQFF.

This clone occurred once. The V and J genes are TRBV23-1 and TRBJ2-2, with 7 bases aligning to TRBD2. TRBV23-1 is an ORF, with its function uncertain. The CDR3 runs 15 residues. Germline trimming cut 0 bases from V and 9 bases from J; bases unmatched to any gene: 7. DNA for the CDR3: TGCGCCAGCAGTCAATCCCGGGGGGAACCGAGGGAGCTGTTTTTT. Translation: CASSQSRGEPRELFF.

CDR3 in DNA: TGTGCCACCAGTGATTTCGACAGACCCTACACCTTC. It encodes CATSDFDRPYTF. The V call is TRBV24-1, the J call TRBJ1-2; TRBD1 might be the D (5 bases). CDR1 is KGHDR and CDR2 is SFDVKD in the germline V gene. V was shortened by 1 base and J by 10 bases, with 9 bases between the two germline ends. CDR3 size: 12 residues.

The chain recombines TRBV6-6 with TRBJ2-7; possibly TRBD2 for D (5 bases). V dropped 5 bases and J dropped 6 bases, with 20 bases sitting between them. Germline loops: CDR1 MNHNY, CDR2 SVGAGI (reference sequence). CDR3 length: 15 residues. The CDR3: CASSPRTAYEAEQYF. In DNA, the CDR3 is TGTGCCAGCAGTCCCCGGACTGCATATGAGGCCGAGCAGTACTTC.

The chain links TRBV12-3 or TRBV12-4 to TRBJ2-1, with no clear D. V lost 7 bases and J 8 bases, leaving 15 bases between the germline ends. There are 13 residues in the CDR3. DNA for the CDR3: TGTGCCAGCACCGACTTACCGGGCGATGAGCAGTTCTTC. It yields the protein CASTDLPGDEQFF.

V gene TRBV28 combines with J gene TRBJ1-2; 9 bases fit TRBD1. J gave up 8 bases and V 5 bases, and 12 bases lay outside the gene matches. Per germline, CDR1 MDHEN and CDR2 SYDVKM. The CDR3 has 15 residues. The CDR3 loop is CASSLTGGVIQGYTF. In DNA form, the CDR3 reads TGTGCCAGCAGTCTTACAGGGGGCGTGATCCAAGGCTACACCTTC.